Listed here is a single T cell receptor (beta chain). V was clipped by 2 bases and J by 2 bases, with 18 bases between them. CDR1 and CDR2 from the germline V gene are MNHNS and SASEGT. There are 17 residues in the CDR3. As originally analysed: Reference gene primer amplification gave nucleated cell count estimates. Profiled with immunoSEQ multiplex PCR; TCRdb holds only in-frame clones, not every one. Clone size and the V and J calls come from that table; the DNA yielded D and trimming. The repertoire holds 97,000 or so clones, with around nine tenths as singletons. The source of the sample is a study of blood T cell repertoires in COVID-19. Study in general: Material from acute and convalescent COVID-19 was sourced from the United States, Italy and Spain. T cells, B-cell-depleted T cells, or PBMCs provided the cDNA or gDNA that served as material.

The sequenced material came from peripheral blood. The chain links TRBV6-1 to TRBJ1-2; a weak D match, TRBD1 (5 bases). The origin of this receptor is a man aged 60 to 69 with acute or convalescent COVID-19. CDR3 residues: CASSETFTGKGNYGYTF. DNA of the CDR3: TGTGCCAGCAGTGAAACATTTACAGGAAAGGGCAACTATGGCTACACCTTC.